Each of the 29 T cell receptor beta chains below was sequenced from the same sample in a study of T-cell reconstitution after alpha-beta-depleted transplantation in children. Construction of the TCRbeta library involved unique molecular identifiers. TCRdb processed the PCR reads anew with MiXCR; each CDR3 protein has one entry. This table holds around 530,000 distinct CDR3 sequences, around a third found once. This specimen consisted of PBMCs from the stem cell graft donor, obtained from the stem cell graft. Source of these receptors: a human donor who donated a stem cell graft to a child with aplastic anemia.

V usage is TRBV7-2 and J usage is TRBJ1-3; the D is unclear. CDR1 and CDR2 (germline): SGHTA, FQGNSA. CDR3 length: 15 amino acids. The ends were cut back, 5 bases at V and 2 bases at J, with 13 bases in the middle. In DNA form, the CDR3 reads TGTGCCAGCAGCCCCGGCTGGGGTGCTGGAAACACCATATATTTT. Residues: CASSPGWGAGNTIYF.

The chain employs TRBV9 and TRBJ2-1; D is perhaps TRBD1 or TRBD2 (5 bases each). The V gene lost 4 bases and the J gene lost 10 bases, with 24 bases spanning the gap. Per the germline V gene, CDR1 is SGDLS and CDR2 is YYNGEE. The CDR3 extends over 16 amino acids. The CDR3 nucleotides read TGTGCCAGCAGCCCAACTCACGGGGCTGGGAAGGAAGAGCAGTTCTTC. It is translated as CASSPTHGAGKEEQFF.

The gene calls are TRBV20-1 and TRBJ2-1, with 11 bases fitting TRBD1. From germline, CDR1 is DFQATT and CDR2 SNEGSKA (reference sequence). The CDR3 is 15 amino acids. After removal of 2 bases from V and 2 bases from J, the junction contained 2 bases not matched to a gene. The CDR3 sequence is CSARRTGGAYNEQFF. CDR3 coding DNA: TGCAGTGCTAGACGGACAGGGGGCGCCTACAATGAGCAGTTCTTC.

The chain uses TRBV28 and TRBJ1-2, with 9 bases fitting TRBD1. With 8 bases clipped from V and 8 bases from J, the junction kept 3 bases outside the gene matches. From germline, CDR1 is MDHEN and CDR2 SYDVKM. The CDR3 consists of 11 residues. DNA of the CDR3: TGTGCCAGCGGGGACAGGGCGGGCTACACCTTC. It translates to CASGDRAGYTF.

The rearrangement links TRBV9 to TRBJ2-2; 7 bases fit TRBD1. V shed 0 bases, J shed 6 bases, and the junction held 8 bases outside the gene matches. Germline V gene lookup returns CDR1 SGDLS and CDR2 YYNGEE. The CDR3 is 16 amino acids. CDR3 in amino acids: CASSVGGDREPGELFF. CDR3 DNA sequence: TGTGCCAGCAGCGTAGGAGGAGACAGGGAACCCGGGGAGCTGTTTTTT.

This clonotype showed up just a few times. The genes are TRBV12-3 or TRBV12-4 and TRBJ1-2, with D possibly TRBD1 on 5 matching bases. V was cut by 3 bases and J by 8 bases, with 25 bases left in between. The CDR3 spans 17 residues. The CDR3 DNA reads TGTGCCAGCAGTTTGTCGGTCAAGGGACTTGGGGACCGGGGCTACACCTTC. Translation gives CASSLSVKGLGDRGYTF.

This clonotype was detected only a few times. The chain recombines TRBV18 with TRBJ1-1; maybe TRBD1 (5 bases). Trimming shortened V by 2 bases and J by 8 bases, and 9 bases separated the two germline ends. The CDR3 has 12 residues. CDR1 is KGHSH, CDR2 LQKENI, per germline. In DNA form, the CDR3 reads TGTGCCAGCTCACCAGGGGCAGGGGAAGCTTTCTTT. This sequence encodes CASSPGAGEAFF.

This clonotype has a handful of counts. This rearrangement joins TRBV29-1 to TRBJ2-7; 8 bases agree with TRBD2. The V segment lost 6 bases and the J segment 1 base; nucleotides outside the gene matches: 8. The length of the CDR3 is 14 residues. CDR1 and CDR2 from the germline V gene are SQVTM and ANQGSEA. The CDR3 loop is CSVLQREPSYEQYV. The CDR3, as DNA: TGCAGCGTCCTGCAGCGGGAGCCTTCCTACGAGCAGTACGTC.

This clonotype was observed at least ten times. V gene TRBV6-5 combines with J gene TRBJ1-1; D not certain. Between the trimmed V and J ends, which lost 6 bases and 0 bases, there was a span of 8 bases. Germline V gives CDR1 MNHEY, CDR2 SVGAGI. CDR3 length: 13 residues. DNA for the CDR3: TGTGCCAGCAGCTTACAGTTGAACACTGAAGCTTTCTTT. This encodes CASSLQLNTEAFF.

V usage is TRBV6-5 and J usage is TRBJ2-1, with 8 bases matching TRBD2. V lost 2 bases and J lost 5; bases outside the gene matches: 8. CDR1 is MNHEY and CDR2 is SVGAGI in the germline V gene. The CDR3 sequence is 16 residues long. CDR3 protein: CASSYASGSANNEQFF. The DNA of the CDR3 is TGTGCCAGCAGTTACGCGAGCGGGAGTGCTAACAATGAGCAGTTCTTC.

The rearrangement links TRBV12-3 or TRBV12-4 to TRBJ2-1; D gene unclear. V lost 7 bases and J lost 0, with 13 bases in between. The CDR3 contains 15 residues. The CDR3 reads CASIYGLSSYNEQFF. The CDR3 nucleotides are TGTGCCAGCATCTATGGGTTGAGCTCCTACAATGAGCAGTTCTTC.

The chain joins TRBV20-1 to TRBJ2-5; D tentatively reads TRBD1 or TRBD2 (5 bases each). The length of the CDR3 is 13 residues. Looked up from germline, CDR1 is DFQATT and CDR2 is SNEGSKA (reference sequence). V lost 7 bases and J 5 bases, leaving 17 bases between the germline ends. The CDR3: CSVPGLAQETQYF. The CDR3 region has the DNA TGCAGTGTCCCGGGGCTAGCACAGGAGACCCAGTACTTC.

The chain links TRBV5-1 to TRBJ2-7; TRBD2 aligns across 13 bases. V was pared by 5 bases and J by 2 bases, with 13 bases of the junction left unmatched. This CDR3 comprises 18 residues. Per germline, CDR1 SGHRS and CDR2 YFSETQ. In DNA form, the CDR3 reads TGCGCCAGCAGTCTAACTAGCGGGAGGGAAAATCAGCCCTACGAGCAGTACTTC. Translated, it gives CASSLTSGRENQPYEQYF.

The rearrangement links TRBV29-1 to TRBJ2-2; 10 nucleotides match TRBD1. Germline V gives CDR1 SQVTM, CDR2 ANQGSEA. V shed 5 bases and J 4 bases; nucleotides not matched to a gene: 7. The CDR3 is 15 residues long. The CDR3 loop reads CSVRVRTGGTGELFF. The CDR3 nucleotides are TGCAGCGTTAGGGTCAGGACAGGGGGCACCGGGGAGCTGTTTTTT.

This clonotype was seen more than once but under ten times. The gene calls are TRBV29-1 and TRBJ2-1, with a weak D call TRBD1 (5 bases). This CDR3 contains 12 residues. Trimming pared 7 bases from V and 4 bases from J, leaving 11 bases between. Germline CDR1 SQVTM, CDR2 ANQGSEA. This chain's CDR3 is CSADSGYNEQFF. As DNA, the CDR3 is TGCAGCGCAGACAGTGGATACAATGAGCAGTTCTTC.

This clonotype occurred many times. V usage is TRBV20-1 and J usage is TRBJ2-5; D gene ambiguous. Germline V lookup: CDR1 DFQATT, CDR2 SNEGSKA (reference sequence). V was shortened by 6 bases and J by 3 bases, with 14 bases between the two germline ends. The CDR3 extends over 13 amino acids. CDR3 sequence reads: CSAVYTAKETQYF. In DNA, the CDR3 is TGCAGTGCCGTGTATACAGCCAAAGAGACCCAGTACTTC.

The chain has TRBV24-1 and TRBJ2-2, with a weak D call TRBD1 (5 bases). V lost 4 bases, J lost 5 bases, and 13 bases lay in between. Per the germline V gene, CDR1 is KGHDR and CDR2 is SFDVKD. The CDR3 has 15 amino acids. CDR3 residues: CATSEAGFLTGELFF. The CDR3 DNA reads as TGTGCCACCAGTGAGGCAGGGTTCTTAACCGGGGAGCTGTTTTTT.

This clonotype showed up just a few times. The V call is TRBV7-8, the J call TRBJ1-4, with D unclear. CDR1 is SGHVS and CDR2 is FQNEAQ in the germline V gene. The CDR3 runs 15 residues. V was shortened by 4 bases and J by 8 bases, with 17 bases between the two germline ends. The CDR3, as DNA: TGTGCCAGCAGCTCAGAGGGAGTGATACGAGAAAAACTGTTTTTT. Amino acids: CASSSEGVIREKLFF.

This clonotype has a handful of counts. The chain combines TRBV7-2 with TRBJ2-1; the D gene is possibly TRBD1 (5 bases). Germline V gene data show CDR1 as SGHTA and CDR2 as FQGNSA. CDR3 length: 15 amino acids. Trimming removed 2 bases from V and 6 bases from J, with 14 bases in between. This CDR3 is CASSLTGGVRNEQFF. The CDR3 DNA reads as TGTGCCAGCAGCTTAACAGGTGGGGTTCGCAATGAGCAGTTCTTC. The whole variable domain, remainder taken from reference TRBV7-2 and TRBJ2-1, is GAGVSQSPSNKVTEKGKDVELRCDPISGHTALYWYRQSLGQGLEFLIYFQGNSAPDKSGLPSDRFSAERTGGSVSTLTIQRTQQEDSAVYLCASSLTGGVRNEQFFGPGTRLTVL.

J is TRBJ2-7 and V is TRBV20-1, with D maybe TRBD2 (5 bases). This CDR3 comprises 14 residues. The germline V gene has CDR1 DFQATT and CDR2 SNEGSKA (reference sequence). V lost 5 bases, J lost 2 bases, and 16 bases lay in between. CDR3 nucleotides: TGCAGTGCTGGAGGTGGGCAAACCACCTACGAGCAGTACTTC. It codes for CSAGGGQTTYEQYF.

The rearrangement joins TRBV13 to TRBJ1-5; tentatively, D is TRBD1 (6 bases). Germline loops: CDR1 PRHDT, CDR2 FYEKMQ (reference sequence). V lost 0 bases and J 7 bases, leaving 10 bases between the germline ends. The CDR3 is 14 residues long. CDR3 in DNA: TGTGCCAGCAGCTTAGGCAGGGGAGTCCAGCCCCAGCATTTT. It is translated as CASSLGRGVQPQHF.

CDR3 protein: CASSAEGVRETQYF. CDR3 bases: TGCGCCAGCAGCGCGGAGGGGGTAAGAGAGACCCAGTACTTC. The V call is TRBV5-1, the J call TRBJ2-5, with D perhaps assigned TRBD1 or TRBD2 (6 bases each). The germline CDR1 and CDR2 sequences are SGHRS and YFSETQ. The CDR3 is made up of 14 amino acids. Trimming left V 4 bases short and J 4 bases short, with 14 bases between.

This clonotype showed up just a few times. The genes are TRBV12-3 or TRBV12-4 and TRBJ2-1, with D possibly being TRBD1 or TRBD2 (5 bases each). V was cut by 3 bases and J by 4 bases, with 13 bases left in between. The CDR3 spans 15 residues. The CDR3 nucleotides read TGTGCCAGCAGTTTGGAACGGGACGGATACAATGAGCAGTTCTTC. Amino acid sequence: CASSLERDGYNEQFF.

There are a few counts of this clonotype. This chain uses TRBV4-3 with TRBJ2-1; no reliable D call. With 0 bases removed from V and 4 bases from J, the gap between germline ends came to 10 bases. Germline CDR1 reads LGHNA; CDR2 reads YSLEER. There are 15 residues in the CDR3. CDR3 in DNA: TGCGCCAGCAGCCAAGATCGCGAGTCTTACAATGAGCAGTTCTTC. Translation gives CASSQDRESYNEQFF.

This rearrangement joins TRBV6-5 to TRBJ2-2; 7 nucleotides line up with TRBD2. CDR3 length: 15 residues. V shed 2 bases, J shed 4 bases, and the junction held 4 bases outside the gene matches. CDR1 is MNHEY, CDR2 SVGAGI, per germline. CDR3 DNA: TGTGCCAGCAGTTACACGGGACTAACCACCGGGGAGCTGTTTTTT. It is translated as CASSYTGLTTGELFF.

The chain joins TRBV9 to TRBJ2-2; TRBD1 is a possible D gene (6 bases). The length of the CDR3 is 14 residues. Trimming took 9 bases from V and 1 from J, leaving 13 bases between them. The germline CDR1 and CDR2 sequences are SGDLS and YYNGEE. CDR3 nucleotides: TGTGCCACAGGACAGCTCGAGAACACCGGGGAGCTGTTTTTT. Its protein product is CATGQLENTGELFF.

The chain employs TRBV7-3 and TRBJ2-3; 10 nucleotides agree with TRBD2. The CDR3 extends over 15 amino acids. CDR1 and CDR2 (germline): SGHTA, FQGTGA. Germline trimming cut 6 bases from V and 2 bases from J; bases unmatched to any gene: 5. Here the CDR3 DNA reads TGTGCCAGCAGTCGAGGACTAGCGGCCACAGATACGCAGTATTTT. Its protein product is CASSRGLAATDTQYF.

The chain joins TRBV5-1 to TRBJ2-1, with 9 bases identical to TRBD2. This CDR3 has 14 amino acids. The ends lost 1 base at V and 8 bases at J; junction bases unmatched: 4. In germline, CDR1 is SGHRS, CDR2 YFSETQ. CDR3 sequence: CASSLLAGVDEQFF. The CDR3 DNA is TGCGCCAGCAGCTTGTTAGCGGGAGTAGATGAGCAGTTCTTC.

The CDR3: CASVGGTATNEKLFF. The CDR3 coding sequence is TGTGCCAGCGTAGGGGGAACTGCAACTAATGAAAAACTGTTTTTT. This chain uses TRBV7-9 with TRBJ1-4; possible D gene TRBD1, 6 bases. The CDR3 has 15 residues. Looked up from germline, CDR1 is SEHNR and CDR2 is FQNEAQ (reference sequence). The V gene lost 8 bases and the J gene lost 0 bases, with 13 bases spanning the gap.